A single sample gave rise to the 31 T cell receptor beta chains below, sequenced in a study of blood T cell repertoires in COVID-19. Generated by immunoSEQ multiplex PCR, the TCRdb table keeps only in-frame clones and is missing some. This table has some 400,000 clones, about 89% appearing once. Sequencing input: peripheral blood. Every receptor here comes from a young woman with COVID-19, enrolled during active disease.

This clone came up a few times. The gene calls are TRBV28 and TRBJ2-2; D is unresolved. Germline values: CDR1 MDHEN, CDR2 SYDVKM. Between the trimmed V and J ends, which lost 7 bases and 1 base, there was a span of 13 bases. The CDR3 contains 15 residues. The CDR3 sequence: CASTPTERNTGELFF. The CDR3 bases are TGTGCCAGCACCCCCACCGAGAGGAACACCGGGGAGCTGTTTTTT.

This rearrangement joins TRBV7-3 to TRBJ1-1; 7 bases map to TRBD1. V was pared by 0 bases and J by 12 bases, with 7 bases of the junction left unmatched. The CDR3 is 13 amino acids. In germline, CDR1 is SGHTA, CDR2 FQGTGA. This CDR3 is CASSLTGQASPFF. The DNA for the CDR3 is TGTGCCAGCAGCTTAACAGGACAGGCCTCTCCTTTCTTT.

The chain is built from TRBV5-4 and TRBJ1-1; TRBD1 aligns across 9 bases. The CDR3 spans 15 residues. Looked up from germline, CDR1 is SGHNT and CDR2 is YYREEE (reference sequence). Unmatched junction bases numbered 8, after V lost 4 bases and J lost 4 bases. The CDR3 DNA reads TGTGCCAGCAGCCCAGGGACAGGGAGAGGCACTGAAGCTTTCTTT. Protein sequence: CASSPGTGRGTEAFF.

This rearrangement joins TRBV7-9 to TRBJ2-1, with D tentatively TRBD2 (6 bases). CDR3 size: 19 residues. Looked up from germline, CDR1 is SEHNR and CDR2 is FQNEAQ (reference sequence). Trimming took 5 bases from V and 0 from J, leaving 23 bases between them. CDR3 region: CASSQGWRTNYHSYNEQFF. The CDR3 nucleotides read TGTGCCAGCAGCCAGGGTTGGAGGACTAACTATCACTCCTACAATGAGCAGTTCTTC.

This rearrangement joins TRBV19 to TRBJ2-2, with 12 bases lining up with TRBD2. The CDR3 covers 15 residues. J was trimmed by 4 bases and V by 10 bases; bases with no gene match: 7. Germline V gene sequence: CDR1 LNHDA, CDR2 SQIVND (reference sequence). The DNA of the CDR3 is TGTGCCACCCCTAGCGGGAGGGCCGCCACCGGGGAGCTGTTTTTT. Translation: CATPSGRAATGELFF.

In its sample, this clone was seen once. The V gene is TRBV5-4, the J gene TRBJ2-1; the match to TRBD2 covers 13 bases. Germline lookup yields CDR1 SGHNT and CDR2 YYREEE (reference sequence). The CDR3 loop spans 15 amino acids. The junction had 2 bases not matched to a gene; V was cut back by 3 bases and J by 5 bases. DNA for the CDR3: TGTGCCAGCAGCTCCGGGACTAGCGGGAACAATGAGCAGTTCTTC. Translation: CASSSGTSGNNEQFF.

This clone is a singleton in its sample. J is TRBJ1-1 and V is TRBV5-1; 8 bases are a match to TRBD1. Germline V gene sequence: CDR1 SGHRS, CDR2 YFSETQ. The CDR3 has 17 amino acids. J gave up 1 base and V 1 base, and 9 bases lay outside the gene matches. CDR3 amino acids: CASSLRVRDRPNTEAFF. The CDR3 bases are TGCGCCAGCAGCTTGAGGGTAAGGGACAGGCCGAACACTGAAGCTTTCTTT.

In this sample, this clone turned up once. The gene calls are TRBV2 and TRBJ2-1; TRBD1 might be the D (6 bases). The V gene lost 9 bases and the J gene lost 7 bases, with 19 bases spanning the gap. This CDR3 has 14 residues. In germline, CDR1 is SNHLY, CDR2 FYNNEI. The CDR3 protein is CARDARDTENEQFF. Written as DNA, the CDR3 is TGTGCCAGGGACGCTCGGGACACGGAAAATGAGCAGTTCTTC.

DNA of the CDR3: TGTGCCAGCAGCTCCTCGGGGGGCAGCGGCTATGGCTACACCTTC. Its translation is CASSSSGGSGYGYTF. The V call is TRBV7-2, the J call TRBJ1-2; D may be TRBD1 (6 bases). Per the germline V gene, CDR1 is SGHTA and CDR2 is FQGNSA. The CDR3 spans 15 residues. Trimming cost V 4 bases and J 4 bases, with 16 bases left between them.

The chain joins TRBV30 to TRBJ2-7; TRBD1 aligns across 8 bases. This CDR3 is built from 14 residues. V was clipped by 6 bases and J by 3 bases; unmatched bases: 10. CDR1 and CDR2 from the germline V gene are GTSNPN and SVGIG (reference sequence). CDR3 coding DNA: TGTGCCTGCAGTCAGACAGGGGCGGACTACGAGCAGTACTTC. Translated: CACSQTGADYEQYF. The whole variable domain, remainder taken from reference TRBV30 and TRBJ2-7, is SQTIHQWPATLVQPVGSPLSLECTVEGTSNPNLYWYRQAAGRGLQLLFYSVGIGQISSEVPQNLSASRPQDRQFILSSKKLLLSDSGFYLCACSQTGADYEQYFGPGTRLTVT.

This chain connects TRBV12-3 or TRBV12-4 to TRBJ1-5; D is ambiguous. V lost 3 bases and J 6 bases, leaving 6 bases between the germline ends. The CDR3 is 12 amino acids. CDR3: CASSFTRQPQHF. For the CDR3, the DNA is TGTGCCAGCAGTTTTACGCGTCAGCCCCAGCATTTT.

The chain links TRBV18 to TRBJ2-5; possible D gene TRBD1, 6 bases. Per germline, CDR1 KGHSH and CDR2 LQKENI. CDR3 length: 15 residues. The germline V and J ends were trimmed by 1 base and 5 bases, with 14 bases remaining between them. The DNA for the CDR3 is TGTGCCAGCTCACCACTATGGGGGCAGTGGGAGACCCAGTACTTC. Its protein product is CASSPLWGQWETQYF. Looking up the rest from reference TRBV18 and TRBJ2-5 gives the full variable domain: NAGVMQNPRHLVRRRGQEARLRCSPMKGHSHVYWYRQLPEEGLKFMVYLQKENIIDESGMPKERFSAEFPKEGPSILRIQQVVRGDSAAYFCASSPLWGQWETQYFGPGTRLLVL.

The rearrangement uses TRBV6-2 or TRBV6-3 and TRBJ2-7; no clear D gene. Trimming cost V 6 bases and J 1 base, with 10 bases left between them. The CDR3 is 13 residues long. Germline CDR1 MNHEY, CDR2 SVGEGT. The CDR3 here is CASSLALSYEQYF. The CDR3 bases are TGTGCCAGCAGCTTAGCCCTTTCCTACGAGCAGTACTTC.

The chain combines TRBV4-3 with TRBJ2-5, with a tentative D call TRBD1 (5 bases). Germline V CDR1 and CDR2: LGHNA, YSLEER. The CDR3 covers 16 residues. V lost 3 bases and J lost 0, with 14 bases in between. CDR3 loop: CASSHPFRQYQETQYF. The CDR3 nucleotides read TGCGCCAGCAGCCATCCCTTCAGACAGTACCAAGAGACCCAGTACTTC.

The chain recombines TRBV18 with TRBJ2-1; 12 bases line up with TRBD1. V gave up 0 bases and J gave up 6 bases; unmatched junction bases: 3. Germline assignment: CDR1 KGHSH and CDR2 LQKENI. The CDR3 is 16 amino acids. The CDR3 DNA reads TGTGCCAGCTCACCACCGGGACAGGGGGCGGTCAATGAGCAGTTCTTC. Amino acid sequence: CASSPPGQGAVNEQFF.

This chain connects TRBV20-1 to TRBJ2-3, with 9 bases that match TRBD2. V lost 3 bases, J lost 3 bases, and 7 bases stayed unmatched. Germline V gene sequence: CDR1 DFQATT, CDR2 SNEGSKA (reference sequence). The CDR3 extends over 15 amino acids. The CDR3 nucleotides are TGCAGTGCTAGTCGGCGGGAGGGCCTGACAGATACGCAGTATTTT. Protein sequence: CSASRREGLTDTQYF.

This clone has only a few counts. This chain connects TRBV3-1 (or the pseudogene TRBV3-2) to TRBJ2-1, with D maybe TRBD2 (6 bases). Germline V gene sequence: CDR1 LGHDT, CDR2 YNNKEL (reference sequence). The germline V and J ends were trimmed by 4 bases and 7 bases, with 20 bases remaining between them. CDR3 length: 16 amino acids. The CDR3 coding sequence is TGTGCCAGCAGCCCGTCGGGGACTCCGAGCGGGAATGAGCAGTTCTTC. Amino acid sequence: CASSPSGTPSGNEQFF.

This chain links TRBV5-5 with TRBJ1-1, with no clear D. This CDR3 contains 13 residues. Germline V CDR1 and CDR2: SGHKS, YYEKEE (reference sequence). Trimming took 9 bases from V and 4 from J, leaving 16 bases between them. CDR3 in amino acids: CATQVVSSTEAFF. The CDR3 DNA is TGTGCCACTCAGGTGGTTAGTAGCACTGAAGCTTTCTTT.

This sequence joins TRBV19 and TRBJ1-1; the match to TRBD1 covers 11 bases. The J segment lost 4 bases and the V segment lost 6 bases, leaving 1 base of the junction unmatched. Germline CDR1 LNHDA, CDR2 SQIVND (reference sequence). CDR3 length equals 13 residues. The CDR3 bases are TGTGCCAGTAGGGGGACAGGGGGCACTGAAGCTTTCTTT. Translated: CASRGTGGTEAFF.

The chain employs TRBV10-2 and TRBJ2-2; possibly TRBD1 for D (6 bases). Looked up from germline, CDR1 is WSHSY and CDR2 is SAAADI. This CDR3 contains 14 residues. Trimming removed 10 bases from V and 1 base from J, with 13 bases in between. CDR3 DNA sequence: TGCGCCACCCGACAGACAGGGAACACCGGGGAGCTGTTTTTT. Protein sequence: CATRQTGNTGELFF.

This rearrangement joins TRBV13 to TRBJ1-2; TRBD1 matches 7 bases. Per the germline V gene, CDR1 is PRHDT and CDR2 is FYEKMQ (reference sequence). The CDR3 is 17 residues long. Trimming cost V 1 base and J 1 base; bases outside gene matches: 9. The CDR3 DNA sequence: TGTGCCAGCAGCTTAGAACCAGGCAGGGGGTTTAACTATGGCTACACCTTC. As protein: CASSLEPGRGFNYGYTF. Full variable domain (rest looked up from reference TRBV13 and TRBJ1-2): AAGVIQSPRHLIKEKRETATLKCYPIPRHDTVYWYQQGPGQDPQFLISFYEKMQSDKGSIPDRFSAQQFSDYHSELNMSSLELGDSALYFCASSLEPGRGFNYGYTFGSGTRLTVV.

The chain combines TRBV27 with TRBJ2-7; 8 bases agree with TRBD1. There are 13 residues in the CDR3. V lost 6 bases to trimming and J lost 2 bases; unmatched junction nucleotides: 3. The germline gives CDR1 MNHEY, CDR2 SMNVEV (reference sequence). CDR3 region: CASRKQGAYEQYF. Here the CDR3 DNA reads TGTGCCAGCAGGAAACAGGGGGCCTACGAGCAGTACTTC.

The rearrangement uses TRBV4-1 and TRBJ2-7; 13 nucleotides match TRBD2. Trimming removed 3 bases from V and 2 bases from J; junction bases left unmatched: 1. Germline V CDR1 and CDR2: MGHRA, YSYEKL. The CDR3 consists of 15 residues. CDR3 DNA: TGCGCCAGCAGCCAGGGGACTAGCGGGGCCTACGAGCAGTACTTC. Encoded protein: CASSQGTSGAYEQYF.

This sequence joins TRBV28 and TRBJ2-7; 8 positions match TRBD2. This CDR3 is built from 14 residues. Germline loops: CDR1 MDHEN, CDR2 SYDVKM. The J segment lost 6 bases and the V segment lost 6 bases, leaving 10 bases of the junction unmatched. CDR3 amino acids: CASSLAGMPLEQYF. CDR3 sequence (DNA): TGTGCCAGCAGCCTAGCGGGCATGCCTCTCGAGCAGTACTTC.

The chain uses TRBV5-4 and TRBJ2-1; 10 bases match TRBD1. CDR1 SGHNT and CDR2 YYREEE come from the germline V gene (reference sequence). The CDR3 is 13 amino acids. V lost 9 bases, J lost 5 bases, and 5 bases stayed unmatched. The CDR3 DNA sequence: TGTGCCACCGGACAGGGGGGAGACAATGAGCAGTTCTTC. It yields the protein CATGQGGDNEQFF.

This clone was observed once. The V gene is TRBV5-4, the J gene TRBJ2-7; maybe TRBD1 (5 bases). This CDR3 comprises 14 residues. Germline CDR1 is SGHNT and CDR2 is YYREEE (reference sequence). Trimming stripped 0 bases from V and 6 bases from J, with 13 bases between. The CDR3 DNA is TGTGCCAGCAGCTTGGTATCAGGGCTCTCCGAGCAGTACTTC. Amino acid sequence: CASSLVSGLSEQYF.

V is TRBV10-3 and J is TRBJ2-7; D remains ambiguous. The CDR3 is 14 amino acids. Looked up from germline, CDR1 is ENHRY and CDR2 is SYGVKD. Between the trimmed V and J ends, which lost 0 bases and 1 base, there was a span of 7 bases. The chain's CDR3 is CAISESAVSYEQYF. DNA for the CDR3: TGTGCCATCAGTGAGTCGGCAGTTTCCTACGAGCAGTACTTC.

The CDR3 loop reads CASSRGGLSGYTF. In DNA form, the CDR3 reads TGTGCCAGCAGCCGGGGGGGTCTGTCTGGCTACACCTTC. The rearrangement links TRBV7-8 to TRBJ1-2, with D tentatively TRBD1 (5 bases). Germline lookup yields CDR1 SGHVS and CDR2 FQNEAQ. Trimming removed 5 bases from V and 7 bases from J, with 14 bases in between. The CDR3 has 13 amino acids.

In this sample, this clone turned up once. The chain recombines TRBV7-2 with TRBJ1-3, with 9 bases matching TRBD1. Trimming cost V 5 bases and J 3 bases; bases outside gene matches: 8. The CDR3 loop spans 16 amino acids. Looked up from germline, CDR1 is SGHTA and CDR2 is FQGNSA. The CDR3 nucleotides read TGTGCCAGCAGCCCTATGGACAGGGGCGGTGGAAACACCATATATTTT. Translated, it gives CASSPMDRGGGNTIYF.

This clone was observed a few times. CDR3 sequence: CASSTGASNQPQHF. The CDR3 region has the DNA TGCGCCAGCTCGACAGGGGCTAGCAATCAGCCCCAGCATTTT. This sequence joins TRBV5-1 and TRBJ1-5, with 8 bases that match TRBD1. The J segment lost 0 bases and the V segment lost 7 bases, leaving 3 bases of the junction unmatched. Germline loops: CDR1 SGHRS, CDR2 YFSETQ. This CDR3 is 14 amino acids long.

In this sample, this clone turned up once. The chain recombines TRBV5-5 with TRBJ1-6; 11 positions agree with TRBD1. CDR1 and CDR2 (germline): SGHKS, YYEKEE (reference sequence). The junction had 7 bases not matched to a gene; V was cut back by 4 bases and J by 7 bases. CDR3 length: 16 amino acids. The CDR3 DNA is TGTGCCAGCAGCGCAAGGACAGGGGGCATGAATTCACCCCTCCACTTT. Its protein is CASSARTGGMNSPLHF.